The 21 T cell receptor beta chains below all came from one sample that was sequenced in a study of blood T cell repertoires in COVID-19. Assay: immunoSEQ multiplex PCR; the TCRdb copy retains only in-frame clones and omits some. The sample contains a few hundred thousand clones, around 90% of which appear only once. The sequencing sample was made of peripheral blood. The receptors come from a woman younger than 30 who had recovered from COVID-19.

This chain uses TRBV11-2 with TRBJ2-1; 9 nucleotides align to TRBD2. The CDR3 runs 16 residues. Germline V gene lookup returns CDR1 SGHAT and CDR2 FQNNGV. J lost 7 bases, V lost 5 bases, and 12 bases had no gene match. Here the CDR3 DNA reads TGTGCCAGCAGCCCGTCGGGGGGACTAGCTAGAAATGAGCAGTTCTTC. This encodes CASSPSGGLARNEQFF.

This chain's CDR3 is CASTPPAESEQYF. For the CDR3, the DNA is TGTGCCAGCACTCCACCGGCGGAGAGCGAGCAGTACTTC. V usage is TRBV7-9 and J usage is TRBJ2-7, with D unresolved. V lost 7 bases and J lost 6, with 16 bases in between. The V gene's germline CDR1 is SEHNR and CDR2 FQNEAQ (reference sequence). The CDR3 consists of 13 residues. Looking up the rest from reference TRBV7-9 and TRBJ2-7 gives the full variable domain: DTGVSQNPRHKITKRGQNVTFRCDPISEHNRLYWYRQTLGQGPEFLTYFQNEAQLEKSRLLSDRFSAERPKGSFSTLEIQRTEQGDSAMYLCASTPPAESEQYFGPGTRLTVT.

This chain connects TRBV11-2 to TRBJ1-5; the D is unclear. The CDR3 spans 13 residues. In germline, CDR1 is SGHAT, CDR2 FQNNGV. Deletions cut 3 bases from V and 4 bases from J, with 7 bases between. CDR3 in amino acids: CASSFSGNQPQHF. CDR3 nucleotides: TGTGCCAGCAGCTTTTCGGGGAATCAGCCCCAGCATTTT.

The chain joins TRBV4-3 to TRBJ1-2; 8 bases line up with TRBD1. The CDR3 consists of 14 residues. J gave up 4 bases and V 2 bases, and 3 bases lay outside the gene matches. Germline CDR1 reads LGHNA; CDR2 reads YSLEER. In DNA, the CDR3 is TGCGCCAGCAGCCAAACAGGGGGTGGCTATGGCTACACCTTC. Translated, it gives CASSQTGGGYGYTF.

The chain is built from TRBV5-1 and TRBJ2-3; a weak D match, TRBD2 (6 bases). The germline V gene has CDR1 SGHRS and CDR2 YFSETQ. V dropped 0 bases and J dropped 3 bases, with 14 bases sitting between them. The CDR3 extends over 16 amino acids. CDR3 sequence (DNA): TGCGCCAGCAGCTTGGTAGTGGGAGGAGCGACAGATACGCAGTATTTT. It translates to CASSLVVGGATDTQYF. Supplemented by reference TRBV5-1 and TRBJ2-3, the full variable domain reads KAGVTQTPRYLIKTRGQQVTLSCSPISGHRSVSWYQQTPGQGLQFLFEYFSETQRNKGNFPGRFSGRQFSNSRSEMNVSTLELGDSALYLCASSLVVGGATDTQYFGPGTRLTVL.

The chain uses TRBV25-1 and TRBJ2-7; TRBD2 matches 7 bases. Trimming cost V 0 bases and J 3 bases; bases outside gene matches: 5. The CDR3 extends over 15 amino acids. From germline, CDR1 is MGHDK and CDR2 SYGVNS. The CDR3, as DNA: TGTGCCAGCAGTGAATATGGGGGGGACTACTACGAGCAGTACTTC. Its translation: CASSEYGGDYYEQYF.

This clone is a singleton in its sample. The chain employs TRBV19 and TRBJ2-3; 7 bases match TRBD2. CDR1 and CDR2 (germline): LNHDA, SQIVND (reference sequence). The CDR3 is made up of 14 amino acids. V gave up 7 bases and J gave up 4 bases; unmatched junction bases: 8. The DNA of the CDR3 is TGTGCCAGTAATCCGGGAGGAGTCGCAGATACGCAGTATTTT. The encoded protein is CASNPGGVADTQYF.

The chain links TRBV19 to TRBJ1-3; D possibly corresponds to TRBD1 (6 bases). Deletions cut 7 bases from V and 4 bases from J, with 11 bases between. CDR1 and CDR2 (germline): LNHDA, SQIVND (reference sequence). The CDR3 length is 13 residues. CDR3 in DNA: TGTGCCAGTACCGGGCAGGGGGGAAACACCATATATTTT. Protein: CASTGQGGNTIYF. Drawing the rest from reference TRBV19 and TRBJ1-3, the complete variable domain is DGGITQSPKYLFRKEGQNVTLSCEQNLNHDAMYWYRQDPGQGLRLIYYSQIVNDFQKGDIAEGYSVSREKKESFPLTVTSAQKNPTAFYLCASTGQGGNTIYFGEGSWLTVV.

The CDR3 sequence is CATSRDLTEAFF. CDR3 coding DNA: TGTGCCACCAGCAGAGATCTGACTGAAGCTTTCTTT. The chain uses TRBV15 and TRBJ1-1; D unresolved. The germline V gene has CDR1 LNHNV and CDR2 YYDKDF (reference sequence). V was cut by 0 bases and J by 5 bases, with 4 bases left in between. The CDR3 is 12 residues long.

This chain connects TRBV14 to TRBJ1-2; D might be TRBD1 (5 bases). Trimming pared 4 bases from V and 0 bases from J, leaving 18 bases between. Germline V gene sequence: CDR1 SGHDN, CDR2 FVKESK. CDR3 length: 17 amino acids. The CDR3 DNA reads TGTGCCAGCAGCCTCCGGGGGAACCCTCCTGCTAACTATGGCTACACCTTC. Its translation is CASSLRGNPPANYGYTF.

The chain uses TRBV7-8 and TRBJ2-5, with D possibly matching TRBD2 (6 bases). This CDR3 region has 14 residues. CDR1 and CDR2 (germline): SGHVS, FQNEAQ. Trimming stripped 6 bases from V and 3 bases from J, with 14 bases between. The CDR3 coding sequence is TGTGCCAGCAGAAACCAACTAGCAAAAGAGACCCAGTACTTC. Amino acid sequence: CASRNQLAKETQYF.

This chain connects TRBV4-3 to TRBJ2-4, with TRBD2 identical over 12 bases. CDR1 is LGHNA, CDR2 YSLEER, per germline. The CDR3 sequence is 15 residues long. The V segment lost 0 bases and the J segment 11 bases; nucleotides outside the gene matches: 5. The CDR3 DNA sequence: TGCGCCAGCAGCCAAGAACGACTAGCGGGAGTTGTTCAGTACTTC. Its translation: CASSQERLAGVVQYF.

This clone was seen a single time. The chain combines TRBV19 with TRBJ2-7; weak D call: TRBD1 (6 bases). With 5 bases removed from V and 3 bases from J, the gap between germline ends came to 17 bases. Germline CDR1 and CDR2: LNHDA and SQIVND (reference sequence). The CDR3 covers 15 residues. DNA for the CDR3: TGTGCCAGTAGTTTAAGGACAGTGGCTGGCTACGAGCAGTACTTC. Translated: CASSLRTVAGYEQYF.

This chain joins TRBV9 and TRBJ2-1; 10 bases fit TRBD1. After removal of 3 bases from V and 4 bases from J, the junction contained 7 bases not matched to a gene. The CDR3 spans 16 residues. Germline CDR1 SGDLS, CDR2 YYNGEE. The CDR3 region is CASSGSTGGIYNEQFF. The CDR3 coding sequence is TGTGCCAGCAGCGGATCGACAGGGGGCATATACAATGAGCAGTTCTTC.

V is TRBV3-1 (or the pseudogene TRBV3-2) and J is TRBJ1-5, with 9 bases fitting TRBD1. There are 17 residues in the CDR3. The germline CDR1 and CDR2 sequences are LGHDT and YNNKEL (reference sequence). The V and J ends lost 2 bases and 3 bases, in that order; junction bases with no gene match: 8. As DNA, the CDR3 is TGTGCCAGCAGCCAAACAGGGGGCGGACGAGACAATCAGCCCCAGCATTTT. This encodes CASSQTGGGRDNQPQHF.

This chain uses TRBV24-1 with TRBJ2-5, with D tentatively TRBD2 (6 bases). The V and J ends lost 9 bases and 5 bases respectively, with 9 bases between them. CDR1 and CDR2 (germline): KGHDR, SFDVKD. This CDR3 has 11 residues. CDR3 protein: CATRGRETQYF. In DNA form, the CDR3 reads TGTGCCACCCGGGGGAGGGAGACCCAGTACTTC.

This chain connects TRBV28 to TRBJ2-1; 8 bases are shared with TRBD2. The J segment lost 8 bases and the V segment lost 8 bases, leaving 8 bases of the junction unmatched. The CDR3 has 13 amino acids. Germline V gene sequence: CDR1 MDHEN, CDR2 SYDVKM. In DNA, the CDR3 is TGTGCCAGCTGCCCAGCGGGAGTCGATGAGCAGTTCTTC. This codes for CASCPAGVDEQFF.

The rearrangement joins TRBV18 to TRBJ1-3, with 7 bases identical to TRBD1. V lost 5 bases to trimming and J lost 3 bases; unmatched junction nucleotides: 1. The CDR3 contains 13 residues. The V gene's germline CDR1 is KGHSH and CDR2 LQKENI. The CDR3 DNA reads TGTGCCAGCTCAGGGACAGTTGGAAACACCATATATTTT. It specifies CASSGTVGNTIYF.

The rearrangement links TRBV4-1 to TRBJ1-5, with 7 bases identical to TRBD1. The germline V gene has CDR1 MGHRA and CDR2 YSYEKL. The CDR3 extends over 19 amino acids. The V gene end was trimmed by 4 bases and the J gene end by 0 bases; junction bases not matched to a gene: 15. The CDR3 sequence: CASSLQGQAWGNSNQPQHF. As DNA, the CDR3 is TGCGCCAGCAGCCTCCAAGGACAGGCTTGGGGGAATAGCAATCAGCCCCAGCATTTT.

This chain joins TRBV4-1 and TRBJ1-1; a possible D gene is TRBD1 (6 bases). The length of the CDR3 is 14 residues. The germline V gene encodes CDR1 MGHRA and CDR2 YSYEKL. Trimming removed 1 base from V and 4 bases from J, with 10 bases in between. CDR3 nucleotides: TGCGCCAGCAGCCAAGCAACAGGGTCCACTGAAGCTTTCTTT. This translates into CASSQATGSTEAFF.

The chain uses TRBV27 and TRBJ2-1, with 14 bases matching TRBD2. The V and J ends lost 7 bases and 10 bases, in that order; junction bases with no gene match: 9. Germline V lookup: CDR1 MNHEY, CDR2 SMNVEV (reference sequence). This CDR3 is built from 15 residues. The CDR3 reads CASTPGLAGEYEQFF. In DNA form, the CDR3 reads TGTGCCAGCACCCCGGGACTAGCGGGAGAATACGAGCAGTTCTTC.